This TCR beta chain comes out of a study of long-term antiretroviral therapy in people with HIV. At the level of the study: There is a gap of about a decade between the earliest samples and the later 2015 immediate-ART recommendation. Study findings and constraints: Whereas controls had wider CDR3 length ranges, HIV repertoires had narrower ones. Clones with expansion before ART led the repertoire at all time points.

Germline CDR1 and CDR2: MDHEN and SYDVKM. The CDR3 extends over 13 amino acids. V was shortened by 5 bases and J by 6 bases, with 14 bases between the two germline ends. A v3.0 immunoSEQ assay was performed at survey level. The target of sequencing was 40,000-50,000 T-cell genomes per sample. Here immunoSEQ multiplex PCR was the method, and the copy in TCRdb shows in-frame clones only, minus some. In the table there are 20,000 or so clones, roughly 82% of which are singletons. Remarks on this clone: Antigen unknown.

The chain employs TRBV28 and TRBJ2-7; D gene uncertain. Sequencing used unsorted PBMCs, obtained 0.1 years before starting antiretroviral therapy. The receptor was derived from a young man with HIV. The CDR3 sequence is CASSGSPVGEQYF. CDR3 in DNA: TGTGCCAGCAGTGGCTCCCCAGTCGGCGAGCAGTACTTC.